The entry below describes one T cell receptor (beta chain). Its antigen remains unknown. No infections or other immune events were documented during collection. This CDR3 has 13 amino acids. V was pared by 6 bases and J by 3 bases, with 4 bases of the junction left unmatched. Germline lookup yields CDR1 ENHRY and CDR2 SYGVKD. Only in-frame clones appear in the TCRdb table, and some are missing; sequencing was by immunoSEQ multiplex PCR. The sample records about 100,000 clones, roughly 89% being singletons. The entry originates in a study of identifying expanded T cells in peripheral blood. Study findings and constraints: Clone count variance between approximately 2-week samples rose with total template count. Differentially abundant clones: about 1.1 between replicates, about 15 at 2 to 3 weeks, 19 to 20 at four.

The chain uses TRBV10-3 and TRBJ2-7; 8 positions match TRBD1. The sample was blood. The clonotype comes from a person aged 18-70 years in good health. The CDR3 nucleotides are TGTGCCATCAGGGGACAGGTGCACTACGAGCAGTACTTC. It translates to CAIRGQVHYEQYF.